This record looks at one T cell receptor (beta chain) sequence and its context. The antigen remains undetermined. At one end the junction does not follow the germline gene, possibly because of a read error. Here immunoSEQ multiplex PCR was the method, and the copy in TCRdb shows in-frame clones only, minus some. The sample shows around 48,000 clones, around a third of them seen only once. These data belong to a study of tumour-infiltrating T cells in Burkitt lymphoma. For the study at large: Patients covered every epidemiological subtype of Burkitt lymphoma. Overall and progression-free survival were predicted by productive clonality.

There are 17 residues in the CDR3. CDR1 and CDR2 (germline): LGHNA, YSLEER. Study outcomes and limitations: Public clonotypes, several, appeared across numerous Burkitt lymphoma patients.

The chain uses TRBV4-3 and TRBJ2-2; D possibly corresponds to TRBD2 (5 bases). The source material was tumor tissue. The TCR originated in a human donor with Burkitt lymphoma. CDR3 sequence: CASSEELVGYDTGELFF. The CDR3 nucleotides are TGCGCCAGCAGCGAAGAACTAGTTGGGTACGACACCGGGGAGCTGTTTTTT.